This TCR beta chain was observed in a study of cytomegalovirus exposure and HLA in healthy donors. General observations from the study: Productive status was seen about 90% or about 30% of the time for most TCR beta V segments in an earlier analysis. The authors later found TCR association rates varying by HLA locus, with DRB1 most and HLA-C fewest.

PCR amplification relied on 60 Vbeta primers (plus 13 Jbeta primers). Profiled with immunoSEQ multiplex PCR; TCRdb holds only in-frame clones, not every one. The sample has about 140,000 clones; roughly 79% are singletons. V was clipped by 2 bases and J by 7 bases; unmatched bases: 8. This CDR3 region has 15 residues. Germline-derived CDR1 and CDR2 are SGHRS and YFSETQ. Each donor was nominally healthy when sampled (though unrecorded immune exposures were likely). As regards this clone: Its target is not known.

The TCR sequence derives from a man between 18 and 29 years old in good health and CMV-seronegative. This chain joins TRBV5-1 and TRBJ2-1, with 8 bases that match TRBD2. Source material: PBMCs. In DNA form, the CDR3 reads TGCGCCAGCAGCTTAGGATGGACTAGCACTAATGAGCAGTTCTTC. Its protein is CASSLGWTSTNEQFF. Looking up the rest from reference TRBV5-1 and TRBJ2-1 gives the full variable domain: KAGVTQTPRYLIKTRGQQVTLSCSPISGHRSVSWYQQTPGQGLQFLFEYFSETQRNKGNFPGRFSGRQFSNSRSEMNVSTLELGDSALYLCASSLGWTSTNEQFFGPGTRLTVL.